This T cell receptor beta chain was found in a study of OX40 agonist ivuxolimab in advanced cancers. This CDR3 is built from 16 residues. Germline CDR1 is SGHRS and CDR2 is YFSETQ. The germline V and J ends were trimmed by 4 bases and 6 bases, with 20 bases remaining between them. This clone has just a few counts. Data came from immunoSEQ multiplex PCR; TCRdb stores just in-frame clones and leaves some out. The table shows approximately 73,000 clones, with around 90% occurring only once. The sequence was collected from an adult with an advanced solid tumor such as melanoma, head and neck, liver or kidney cancer. This sample comprised CD4+ or CD8+ T cells sorted from blood, obtained in a trial of the OX40 agonist ivuxolimab. The rearrangement joins TRBV5-1 to TRBJ1-5; a possible D gene is TRBD1 (6 bases). The CDR3 region has the DNA TGCGCCAGCAGCCCAGGAGGACAGATGGGGGTTCAGCCCCAGCATTTT. This translates into CASSPGGQMGVQPQHF.